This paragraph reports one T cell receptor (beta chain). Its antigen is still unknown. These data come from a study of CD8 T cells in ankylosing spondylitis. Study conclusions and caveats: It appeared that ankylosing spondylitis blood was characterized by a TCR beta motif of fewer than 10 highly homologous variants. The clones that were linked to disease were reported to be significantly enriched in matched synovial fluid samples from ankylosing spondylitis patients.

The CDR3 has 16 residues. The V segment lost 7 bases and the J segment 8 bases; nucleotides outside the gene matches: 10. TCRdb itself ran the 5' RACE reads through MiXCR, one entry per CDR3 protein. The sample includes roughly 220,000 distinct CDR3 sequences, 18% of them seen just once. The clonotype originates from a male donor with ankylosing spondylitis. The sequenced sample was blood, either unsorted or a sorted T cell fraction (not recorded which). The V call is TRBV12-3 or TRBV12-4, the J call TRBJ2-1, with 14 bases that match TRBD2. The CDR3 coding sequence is TGTGCCAGCACCCCGACTAGCGGGAGGGATGGCGATGAGCAGTTCTTC. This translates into CASTPTSGRDGDEQFF.